The clone carrying this T cell receptor (beta chain) has a single count. Germline values: CDR1 SGHVS, CDR2 FQNEAQ. Germline trimming cut 3 bases from V and 0 bases from J; bases unmatched to any gene: 4. This CDR3 is built from 16 residues. This sample was included in a study of cytomegalovirus exposure and HLA in healthy donors. In the PCR, 60 Vbeta and 13 Jbeta primers were used. Only in-frame clones appear in the TCRdb table, and some are missing; sequencing was by immunoSEQ multiplex PCR. The sample has approximately 190,000 clones, around 87% seen once. The chain recombines TRBV7-8 with TRBJ2-2; TRBD1 matches at 7 bases. The specimen sequenced was PBMCs. The sequence derives from a boy aged 2-15 years in good health and CMV-seronegative. CDR3 nucleotides: TGTGCCAGCAGCTTGGGGACAGCTACGAACACCGGGGAGCTGTTTTTT. This codes for CASSLGTATNTGELFF.